The 24 T cell receptor beta chains listed next were all sequenced from one sample in a study of naive and memory T cell subsets. The treatment: skin biopsy from PPD injection site in Mantoux-positive individual. Reverse transcription used DNase-treated unsorted total RNA, aiming for 1 to 1000 ng. Alpha and beta constant region primers primed reverse transcription for blood and skin samples. TCRdb independently ran MiXCR on the UMI-ligation and nested PCR reads; one entry per CDR3 protein. Here the sample spans about 18,000 distinct CDR3 sequences, more than 9% being singletons. The sequences come from skin, collected from a tuberculin skin test site. Receptor source: an adult in good health.

This clonotype has just a few counts. The chain has TRBV20-1 and TRBJ2-7; the D gene is possibly TRBD2 (8 bases). CDR1 is DFQATT, CDR2 SNEGSKA, per germline (reference sequence). CDR3 length equals 14 residues. V gave up 5 bases and J gave up 4 bases, with 18 bases separating them. DNA of the CDR3: TGCAGTGCTCCCGGGGGGGACAGCGGGTACGAGCAGTACTTC. This translates into CSAPGGDSGYEQYF.

About this clonotype itself: A read error may explain this, as a much larger clone is one base away. The J gene is TRBJ2-3, the V gene TRBV20-1; 10 positions match TRBD2. Germline CDR1 and CDR2: DFQATT and SNEGSKA (reference sequence). V shed 4 bases and J 4 bases; nucleotides not matched to a gene: 8. The CDR3 consists of 15 residues. CDR3 coding DNA: TGCAGTGCTAACCCACTAGCGGGGAGATCAGATACGCAGTATTTT. This translates into CSANPLAGRSDTQYF.

This clonotype was recorded many times. DNA for the CDR3: TGTGCCAGCAGTTGGACTAGCGGGACAGATACGCAGTATTTT. It codes for CASSWTSGTDTQYF. This chain connects TRBV6-2 or TRBV6-3 to TRBJ2-3, with 11 bases that match TRBD2. The CDR3 has 14 amino acids. Per germline, CDR1 MNHEY and CDR2 SVGEGT. Trimming cost V 4 bases and J 3 bases; bases outside gene matches: 0.

In this sample, this clonotype is medium-sized. This sequence joins TRBV30 and TRBJ2-3, with D tentatively TRBD2 (6 bases). The CDR3 runs 14 residues. V was trimmed by 0 bases and J by 0 bases, leaving 7 bases between them. Germline lookup yields CDR1 GTSNPN and CDR2 SVGIG (reference sequence). Here the CDR3 reads CAWSVGLSTDTQYF. In DNA form, the CDR3 reads TGTGCCTGGAGTGTGGGACTTAGCACAGATACGCAGTATTTT. The variable domain in full, with the rest retrieved from reference TRBV30 and TRBJ2-3, is SQTIHQWPATLVQPVGSPLSLECTVEGTSNPNLYWYRQAAGRGLQLLFYSVGIGQISSEVPQNLSASRPQDRQFILSSKKLLLSDSGFYLCAWSVGLSTDTQYFGPGTRLTVL.

This clonotype occurred a few times. The chain is built from TRBV2 and TRBJ2-7; no reliable D call. The CDR3 length is 11 residues. Germline V gene data show CDR1 as SNHLY and CDR2 as FYNNEI. Trimming removed 6 bases from V and 5 bases from J, with 8 bases in between. The CDR3 protein is CASSLKDEQYF. CDR3 DNA sequence: TGTGCCAGCAGCCTAAAGGACGAGCAGTACTTC.

This clonotype was seen repeatedly, ten times or more. The chain joins TRBV3-1 to TRBJ2-1; no firm D call. CDR1 and CDR2 from the germline V gene are LGHDT and YNNKEL (reference sequence). V was clipped by 1 base and J by 8 bases, with 3 bases between them. The length of the CDR3 is 11 residues. This chain's CDR3 is CASSQAYEQFF. Written as DNA, the CDR3 is TGTGCCAGCAGCCAAGCGTATGAGCAGTTCTTC.

This clonotype has at least ten counts. The J gene is TRBJ2-3, the V gene TRBV28; weak D call: TRBD1 (5 bases). Trimming left V 2 bases short and J 0 bases short, with 15 bases between. Germline V gene data show CDR1 as MDHEN and CDR2 as SYDVKM. CDR3 length: 17 residues. The CDR3 DNA follows: TGTGCCAGCAGTTTAAGCAGGGTTTCTACTAGCACAGATACGCAGTATTTT. Its translation: CASSLSRVSTSTDTQYF.

The chain employs TRBV27 and TRBJ2-1; D not resolved. CDR3 length: 14 amino acids. Germline V gene lookup returns CDR1 MNHEY and CDR2 SMNVEV (reference sequence). V was trimmed by 3 bases and J by 0 bases, leaving 6 bases between them. The CDR3 nucleotides are TGTGCCAGCAGTTTGGCCACCTCCTACAATGAGCAGTTCTTC. It encodes CASSLATSYNEQFF.

This clonotype showed up many times. The chain employs TRBV6-6 and TRBJ2-3, with TRBD2 matching over 11 bases. This CDR3 has 15 amino acids. V was pared by 5 bases and J by 5 bases, with 6 bases of the junction left unmatched. Germline lookup yields CDR1 MNHNY and CDR2 SVGAGI (reference sequence). For the CDR3, the DNA is TGTGCCAGCAGTCCTAGCGGGAGGTCTGGAGATACGCAGTATTTT. Translated: CASSPSGRSGDTQYF.

This clonotype was seen ten or more times. The junction departs from germline at one end; a sequencing error may be responsible. This rearrangement joins TRBV5-1 to TRBJ2-5; a weak D match, TRBD1 (6 bases). The length of the CDR3 is 15 residues. CDR1 is SGHRS and CDR2 is YFSETQ in the germline V gene. The CDR3 loop reads CASSLRGQIQETQYF. CDR3 nucleotide sequence: TGCGCCAGTAGCTTGAGGGGACAAATTCAAGAGACCCAGTACTTC.

This clonotype was seen at least ten times. The chain recombines TRBV7-9 with TRBJ2-7; no firm D call. V dropped 0 bases and J dropped 5 bases, with 2 bases sitting between them. Germline V lookup: CDR1 SEHNR, CDR2 FQNEAQ (reference sequence). This CDR3 is 11 amino acids long. CDR3 bases: TGTGCCAGCAGCTTAGCCGACGAGCAGTACTTC. Protein sequence: CASSLADEQYF.

By frequency in the sample, this clonotype is medium-sized. This chain links TRBV6-6 with TRBJ2-7; 9 bases align to TRBD1. Germline assignment: CDR1 MNHNY and CDR2 SVGAGI (reference sequence). The CDR3 is made up of 14 amino acids. The V gene end was trimmed by 5 bases and the J gene end by 4 bases; junction bases not matched to a gene: 6. The CDR3 loop is CASSGSGQGYEQYF. CDR3 DNA sequence: TGTGCCAGCAGTGGGTCGGGACAGGGTTACGAGCAGTACTTC.

This clonotype was detected a few times. The V call is TRBV4-3, the J call TRBJ2-1; no definite D call. V dropped 0 bases and J dropped 4 bases, with 10 bases sitting between them. The CDR3 covers 15 residues. Germline CDR1 is LGHNA and CDR2 is YSLEER. The CDR3 here is CASSQEVPEYNEQFF. The CDR3, as DNA: TGCGCCAGCAGCCAAGAGGTCCCCGAATACAATGAGCAGTTCTTC.

About this clonotype: One end of the junction is discordant with germline, which a read error may explain. This sequence joins TRBV4-1 and TRBJ2-7; D ambiguous. The germline V gene encodes CDR1 MGHRA and CDR2 YSYEKL. CDR3 length equals 13 residues. CDR3 sequence reads: CASGQESSWEQYF. CDR3 in DNA: TGCGCCAGCGGCCAAGAGTCGAGCTGGGAGCAGTACTTC.

The V and J genes are TRBV20-1 and TRBJ1-2, with D perhaps matching TRBD1 (6 bases). Trimming left V 5 bases short and J 8 bases short, with 27 bases between. Germline assignment: CDR1 DFQATT and CDR2 SNEGSKA (reference sequence). The CDR3 extends over 16 amino acids. The CDR3 region has the DNA TGCAGTGCTCCCCGGGGGGGGCTTTATCGCCTCGGAGGCTACACCTTC. Protein product: CSAPRGGLYRLGGYTF.

There are many counts of this clonotype. The CDR3 nucleotides read TGTGCCAGCAGCTTTCCCCGGCGGCAGCGCCTTTATGGCTACACCTTC. Its protein is CASSFPRRQRLYGYTF. V gene TRBV28 combines with J gene TRBJ1-2; no definite D call. CDR3 length: 16 amino acids. The ends were cut back, 6 bases at V and 5 bases at J, with 22 bases in the middle. Germline values: CDR1 MDHEN, CDR2 SYDVKM.

This clonotype was detected many times. The chain recombines TRBV5-1 with TRBJ1-1; 9 nucleotides align to TRBD1. There are 13 residues in the CDR3. Germline V gene lookup returns CDR1 SGHRS and CDR2 YFSETQ. The V segment lost 3 bases and the J segment 3 bases; nucleotides outside the gene matches: 0. CDR3 DNA sequence: TGCGCCAGCAGCTGGACAGGGGACACTGAAGCTTTCTTT. Translation: CASSWTGDTEAFF.

The CDR3 loop reads CAWSVGTHNEQFF. The CDR3, as DNA: TGTGCCTGGAGTGTAGGAACCCACAATGAGCAGTTCTTC. This rearrangement joins TRBV30 to TRBJ2-1; the D is unclear. The V and J ends lost 0 bases and 5 bases respectively, with 8 bases between them. The germline CDR1 and CDR2 sequences are GTSNPN and SVGIG (reference sequence). There are 13 residues in the CDR3.

This clonotype has ten or more counts. The chain links TRBV7-2 to TRBJ2-1, with D tentatively TRBD2 (5 bases). CDR1 and CDR2 (germline): SGHTA, FQGNSA. The CDR3 is 13 residues long. Trimming cost V 5 bases and J 2 bases, with 7 bases left between them. The DNA for the CDR3 is TGTGCCAGCAGCCACGGGACCTACAATGAGCAGTTCTTC. Translating gives CASSHGTYNEQFF.

This clonotype was seen many times. This chain uses TRBV11-2 with TRBJ2-1; 10 bases line up with TRBD1. The germline V gene has CDR1 SGHAT and CDR2 FQNNGV. The CDR3 is 15 residues long. Germline trimming cut 1 base from V and 6 bases from J; bases unmatched to any gene: 3. CDR3 sequence: CASSLVGQGTNEQFF. In nucleotides, the CDR3 is TGTGCCAGCAGCTTAGTGGGACAGGGGACCAATGAGCAGTTCTTC.

About this clonotype itself: Relative to the germline gene, one junction end is altered; a read error may explain this. The chain carries TRBV4-1 and TRBJ1-5; no clear D gene. CDR1 and CDR2 from the germline V gene are MGHRA and YSYEKL. The CDR3 has 15 residues. Here the CDR3 DNA reads TGCGCCAGCAGCCGAGTAGATCGGAAGGATCAGCCCCAGAATTTT. Protein sequence: CASSRVDRKDQPQNF.

In this sample, this clonotype turned up many times. The chain couples TRBV12-3 or TRBV12-4 to TRBJ2-3; the D is unclear. The CDR3 sequence is 13 residues long. V was clipped by 3 bases and J by 2 bases, with 6 bases between them. The CDR3 sequence is CASSFAITDTQYF. The CDR3 region has the DNA TGTGCCAGCAGTTTCGCCATCACAGATACGCAGTATTTT.

The sample holds many counts of this clonotype. V usage is TRBV20-1 and J usage is TRBJ1-1; D perhaps matches TRBD1 (6 bases). The CDR3 spans 13 residues. Per the germline V gene, CDR1 is DFQATT and CDR2 is SNEGSKA (reference sequence). V lost 6 bases to trimming and J lost 6 bases, with 17 bases between them. CDR3 coding DNA: TGCAGTGCCAAGGGAACAGGGTTCGCTGAAGCTTTCTTT. This translates into CSAKGTGFAEAFF.

This clonotype was found many times. J is TRBJ2-7 and V is TRBV9, with D unresolved. The CDR3 totals 15 residues. The V and J ends lost 0 bases and 1 base respectively, with 11 bases between them. Germline CDR1 and CDR2: SGDLS and YYNGEE. This CDR3 reads CASSVGTSLSYEQYF. Written as DNA, the CDR3 is TGTGCCAGCAGCGTAGGGACCTCTCTGTCCTACGAGCAGTACTTC.